Listed below are T cell receptor beta chains from one sample, sequenced in a study of T cell repertoires in cytomegalovirus infection. TCRdb called the reads again in MiXCR, with one record for every CDR3 protein. Here the sample spans roughly 630,000 distinct CDR3 sequences, approximately 24% being singletons. Sequenced: CD8+ T cells from PBMCs. These receptors were collected from a human donor in good health (CMV status not recorded). Some clones in this sample may be carry-over from other donors' samples. Each CDR3 is given with its conserved first and last residue. A D gene is named only where the DNA matches it firmly. For some rows the clone size is stated as once, few or many, or as a class when expanded; others skip it.

d_call j_call v_call clone_size cdr3_nt cdr3_aa
TRBD1 TRBJ1-1 TRBV7-9 many TGTGCCACCTCAGGGACAGCGAACACTGAAGCTTTCTTT CATSGTANTEAFF
- TRBJ2-5 TRBV28 many TGTGCCAGCAGTTTAGGGTTCTTGGTTAGGGCTAGCCAAGAGACCCAGTACTTC CASSLGFLVRASQETQYF
- TRBJ2-3 TRBV12-3/TRBV12-4 - TGTGCCAGCAGTCAGTCCTTCGGCTCTAGCCCAGATACGCAGTATTTT CASSQSFGSSPDTQYF
- TRBJ2-7 TRBV7-9 many TGTGCCAGCAGCTTAAAGGGGCATGGCTACGAGCAGTACTTC CASSLKGHGYEQYF
- TRBJ2-2 TRBV7-2 many TGTGCCAGCAGCTTAGCGAGGGGACAAAGGAACACCGGGGAGCTGTTTTTT CASSLARGQRNTGELFF
- TRBJ1-5 TRBV6-2/TRBV6-3 - TGTGCCAGCAGAGATGGAACGAATCAGCCCCAGCATTTT CASRDGTNQPQHF
- TRBJ2-3 TRBV20-1 - TGCAGTGCTGATCCGGGACAATATTGGGTCACAGATACGCAGTATTTT CSADPGQYWVTDTQYF
- TRBJ2-7 TRBV11-1 few TGTGCCAGCAGCCCTCCGGGGGCTTTTTACGAGCAGTACTTC CASSPPGAFYEQYF
- TRBJ1-1 TRBV7-9 - TGTGCCAGCAGAGGTGCGGGGGGCACTGAAGCTTTCTTT CASRGAGGTEAFF
- TRBJ1-3 TRBV6-1 many TGTGCCAGCAGTGGTAGGGACCCGGCAGCCTCTGGAAACACCATATATTTT CASSGRDPAASGNTIYF
- TRBJ1-1 TRBV7-9 many TGTGCCAGCAGCTTAGATCGGAGTACTGAAGCTTTCTTT CASSLDRSTEAFF
TRBD1 TRBJ2-7 TRBV23-1 many TGCGCCAGCAGTCACTCGGGGGACAGGATATACGAGCAGTACTTC CASSHSGDRIYEQYF
- TRBJ2-3 TRBV11-3 few TGTGCCAGCAGCTTAGATTACGGGACAGATACGCAGTATTTT CASSLDYGTDTQYF